Below, 11 T cell receptor beta chains from the same sample are listed, as sequenced in a study of stem cell transplantation in POMP-related autoinflammatory disease. Clones were sequenced by immunoSEQ multiplex PCR, and TCRdb holds only the in-frame ones, with some missing. The sample holds some 65,000 clones; approximately 91% are singletons and the top ten take about 0.71%. The sequenced sample was CD4+ T cells from PBMCs, obtained after stem cell transplantation. The receptors come from a human patient with POMP-related autoinflammation and immune dysregulation (PRAID). Some T cells may be graft donor cells.

The chain couples TRBV10-3 to TRBJ2-2; perhaps TRBD1 as D (5 bases). This CDR3 has 13 amino acids. The V gene lost 11 bases and the J gene lost 7 bases, with 17 bases spanning the gap. Germline V CDR1 and CDR2: ENHRY, SYGVKD. The CDR3: CAVQAVVGGELFF. CDR3 in DNA: TGTGCCGTACAGGCCGTGGTCGGCGGGGAGCTGTTTTTT.

The chain has TRBV5-5 and TRBJ2-7, with TRBD2 identical over 13 bases. Germline assignment: CDR1 SGHKS and CDR2 YYEKEE (reference sequence). The CDR3 length is 15 residues. J was trimmed by 9 bases and V by 3 bases; bases with no gene match: 9. The DNA for the CDR3 is TGTGCCAGCAGCTCGCACGGACTAGCGGGGGAAGCGCAGTACGTC. Translation gives CASSSHGLAGEAQYV.

This chain connects TRBV3-1 (or the pseudogene TRBV3-2) to TRBJ2-1; 15 bases map to TRBD2. Unmatched junction bases numbered 15, after V lost 3 bases and J lost 6 bases. Germline-derived CDR1 and CDR2 are LGHDT and YNNKEL (reference sequence). This CDR3 contains 20 residues. The CDR3 DNA is TGTGCCAGCAGCCACAAAAGGGCCCCGGGACTAGCGGGAGGATCCAATGAGCAGTTCTTC. Translation gives CASSHKRAPGLAGGSNEQFF.

Only a few counts were recorded for this clone. This chain connects TRBV9 to TRBJ2-7; D may be TRBD1 or TRBD2 (5 bases each). Germline V gives CDR1 SGDLS, CDR2 YYNGEE. V lost 2 bases and J lost 6, with 12 bases in between. The CDR3 covers 13 residues. CDR3 protein: CASSVGPGGEQYF. In DNA form, the CDR3 reads TGTGCCAGCAGCGTCGGACCTGGGGGCGAGCAGTACTTC.

The V gene is TRBV7-6, the J gene TRBJ2-1, with no clear D. The V and J ends lost 6 bases and 5 bases respectively, with 11 bases between them. The CDR3 has 13 amino acids. Per germline, CDR1 SGHVS and CDR2 FNYEAQ. This chain's CDR3 is CASSSVNHNEQFF. CDR3 bases: TGTGCCAGCAGTTCCGTCAATCACAATGAGCAGTTCTTC.

The J gene is TRBJ1-2, the V gene TRBV5-1; possibly TRBD1 for D (5 bases). The CDR3 length is 14 residues. Germline V gives CDR1 SGHRS, CDR2 YFSETQ. V lost 6 bases to trimming and J lost 1 base, with 13 bases between them. The CDR3 DNA is TGCGCCAGCACCCAGGGTCAGTTTAACTATGGCTACACCTTC. This translates into CASTQGQFNYGYTF.

The CDR3 spells CATGGANVLTF. As DNA, the CDR3 is TGTGCGACGGGTGGGGCCAACGTCCTGACTTTC. The chain carries TRBV3-1 (or the pseudogene TRBV3-2) and TRBJ2-6, with D unresolved. Germline CDR1 is LGHDT and CDR2 is YNNKEL (reference sequence). This CDR3 region has 11 residues.

The gene calls are TRBV3-1 (or the pseudogene TRBV3-2) and TRBJ1-1; D is uncertain. The V and J ends lost 0 bases and 1 base respectively, with 12 bases between them. Looked up from germline, CDR1 is LGHDT and CDR2 is YNNKEL (reference sequence). The CDR3 loop spans 16 amino acids. CDR3 coding DNA: TGTGCCAGCAGCCAAGAATCAGGACGGGGGAACACTGAAGCTTTCTTT. Translated, it gives CASSQESGRGNTEAFF.

This chain connects TRBV12-3 or TRBV12-4 to TRBJ2-3; D gene uncertain. V was pared by 3 bases and J by 1 base, with 5 bases between. This CDR3 has 13 amino acids. This chain's CDR3 is CASSFVRTDTQYF. The DNA for the CDR3 is TGTGCCAGCAGTTTCGTCCGCACAGATACGCAGTATTTT.

This clone was recorded only once. Here the CDR3 reads CASSQSGFTGELFF. The CDR3 DNA is TGTGCCAGCAGCCAATCTGGGTTTACCGGGGAGCTGTTTTTT. This rearrangement joins TRBV3-1 (or the pseudogene TRBV3-2) to TRBJ2-2; D remains ambiguous. V was cut by 2 bases and J by 5 bases, with 9 bases left in between. This CDR3 has 14 residues. Per the germline V gene, CDR1 is LGHDT and CDR2 is YNNKEL (reference sequence).

The V gene is TRBV20-1, the J gene TRBJ1-5, with D perhaps matching TRBD1 (6 bases). Germline CDR1 and CDR2: DFQATT and SNEGSKA (reference sequence). The CDR3 runs 11 residues. Between the trimmed V and J ends, which lost 6 bases and 7 bases, there was a span of 10 bases. The CDR3, as DNA: TGCAGTGCCGGGGGCCTCCAGCCCCAGCATTTT. It codes for CSAGGLQPQHF.